The 17 T cell receptor beta chains below all came from one sample that was sequenced in a study of OX40 agonist ivuxolimab in advanced cancers. TCRdb keeps only in-frame clones here, not all; method: immunoSEQ multiplex PCR. The sample shows 95,000 to 150,000 clones, 93% of them seen only once. The sequences come from CD4+ or CD8+ T cells sorted from blood, collected in a trial of the OX40 agonist ivuxolimab. The receptors were sampled from an adult with an advanced solid tumor such as melanoma, head and neck, liver or kidney cancer.

The CDR3 DNA is TGTGCCAGCACTGGGGGCAATACTTTTTCGCCCCAGCATTTT. This translates into CASTGGNTFSPQHF. V and J are TRBV28 and TRBJ1-5; tentative D call: TRBD1 (6 bases). The V end lost 7 bases, the J end lost 9 bases, and 19 bases lay between the germline ends. Germline V CDR1 and CDR2: MDHEN, SYDVKM. This CDR3 is built from 14 residues.

This rearrangement joins TRBV2 to TRBJ2-3, with 10 bases matching TRBD2. CDR1 is SNHLY, CDR2 FYNNEI, per germline. This CDR3 region has 15 residues. V was pared by 1 base and J by 6 bases, with 4 bases of the junction left unmatched. This CDR3 reads CASSEVSGGADTQYF. CDR3 DNA: TGTGCCAGCAGTGAAGTGAGCGGGGGGGCCGATACGCAGTATTTT.

The chain is built from TRBV2 and TRBJ2-7; no clear D. Deletions cut 7 bases from V and 2 bases from J, with 6 bases between. Germline V gives CDR1 SNHLY, CDR2 FYNNEI. CDR3 length: 11 residues. This CDR3 is CASKYAYEQYF. The CDR3 DNA reads TGTGCCAGCAAGTACGCCTACGAGCAGTACTTC.

The rearrangement joins TRBV2 to TRBJ2-3; 7 nucleotides align to TRBD2. CDR3 length: 15 residues. The trim removed 6 bases at V and 2 bases at J, leaving 8 bases unmatched. Germline values: CDR1 SNHLY, CDR2 FYNNEI. The CDR3 loop is CASSFPAGNTDTQYF. DNA for the CDR3: TGTGCCAGCAGCTTCCCAGCGGGGAACACAGATACGCAGTATTTT.

The V and J genes are TRBV18 and TRBJ2-1; D gene uncertain. The V and J ends lost 3 bases and 2 bases respectively, with 14 bases between them. The CDR3 extends over 16 amino acids. Germline-derived CDR1 and CDR2 are KGHSH and LQKENI. The CDR3 DNA is TGTGCCAGCTCACCCCGCAAGGGATTGGCCTACAATGAGCAGTTCTTC. Translated: CASSPRKGLAYNEQFF. Based on the CDR3 plus reference TRBV18 and TRBJ2-1, the full variable domain is NAGVMQNPRHLVRRRGQEARLRCSPMKGHSHVYWYRQLPEEGLKFMVYLQKENIIDESGMPKERFSAEFPKEGPSILRIQQVVRGDSAAYFCASSPRKGLAYNEQFFGPGTRLTVL.

This clone was recorded only once. This chain uses TRBV10-1 with TRBJ2-7; no firm D call. The germline V gene encodes CDR1 WNHNN and CDR2 SYGVQD (reference sequence). This CDR3 has 12 residues. Trimming took 5 bases from V and 5 from J, leaving 10 bases between them. DNA of the CDR3: TGCGCCAGCAGTCCCAACGTGGACGAGCAGTACTTC. This translates into CASSPNVDEQYF.

V usage is TRBV18 and J usage is TRBJ1-5; 12 bases align to TRBD1. This CDR3 comprises 16 residues. With V trimmed by 0 bases and J by 6 bases, 3 bases remained unmatched. The V gene's germline CDR1 is KGHSH and CDR2 LQKENI. CDR3 bases: TGTGCCAGCTCACCACCCGGGACAGGGGGCTCTCAGCCCCAGCATTTT. This gives the protein CASSPPGTGGSQPQHF. Based on the CDR3 plus reference TRBV18 and TRBJ1-5, the full variable domain is NAGVMQNPRHLVRRRGQEARLRCSPMKGHSHVYWYRQLPEEGLKFMVYLQKENIIDESGMPKERFSAEFPKEGPSILRIQQVVRGDSAAYFCASSPPGTGGSQPQHFGDGTRLSIL.

The chain couples TRBV28 to TRBJ2-5, with 13 bases fitting TRBD2. The J call may be wrong; the DNA end is better matched by TRBJ2-7. Germline CDR1 MDHEN, CDR2 SYDVKM. This CDR3 comprises 17 residues. DNA of the CDR3: TGTGCCAGCAGTTCCTTCTTACGGACTAGCGGGAGTGACGAGCAGTACTTC. Residues: CASSSFLRTSGSDEQYF.

The rearrangement links TRBV5-6 to TRBJ2-7, with TRBD1 matching 7 bases. CDR1 and CDR2 (germline): SGHDT, YYEEEE. This CDR3 contains 17 residues. V dropped 2 bases and J dropped 0; count of bases not matched to a gene: 11. Written as DNA, the CDR3 is TGTGCCAGCAGCTTTTACAGGGGAAACGCCCTCTCCTACGAGCAGTACTTC. Protein: CASSFYRGNALSYEQYF.

This chain links TRBV6-1 with TRBJ2-1; 10 bases align to TRBD1. Germline CDR1 is MNHNS and CDR2 is SASEGT. The CDR3 has 14 residues. With V trimmed by 6 bases and J by 7 bases, 6 bases remained unmatched. The CDR3 reads CASRTGGARNEQFF. As DNA, the CDR3 is TGTGCCAGCAGGACAGGGGGCGCTAGGAATGAGCAGTTCTTC.

The chain carries TRBV14 and TRBJ2-5; TRBD1 matches at 8 bases. The CDR3 is made up of 15 amino acids. The V and J ends lost 1 base and 5 bases, in that order; junction bases with no gene match: 6. In germline, CDR1 is SGHDN, CDR2 FVKESK. As DNA, the CDR3 is TGTGCCAGCAGCCAAGCCCAGGGGGCAGGGGAGACCCAGTACTTC. It translates to CASSQAQGAGETQYF. The complete variable domain, with remaining parts taken from reference TRBV14 and TRBJ2-5, reads EAGVTQFPSHSVIEKGQTVTLRCDPISGHDNLYWYRRVMGKEIKFLLHFVKESKQDESGMPNNRFLAERTGGTYSTLKVQPAELEDSGVYFCASSQAQGAGETQYFGPGTRLLVL.

This rearrangement joins TRBV6-1 to TRBJ2-7, with 12 bases that match TRBD2. V was clipped by 8 bases and J by 1 base; unmatched bases: 0. Germline V gene sequence: CDR1 MNHNS, CDR2 SASEGT. The CDR3 is 13 residues long. The CDR3 DNA sequence: TGTGCCAGCGGACTAGCGGGGTCCTACGAGCAGTACTTC. It is translated as CASGLAGSYEQYF.

This clone was observed a single time. The chain combines TRBV15 with TRBJ1-1, with D unresolved. Trimming shortened V by 1 base and J by 0 bases, and 9 bases separated the two germline ends. CDR3 size: 15 residues. The germline CDR1 and CDR2 sequences are LNHNV and YYDKDF (reference sequence). The CDR3 nucleotides are TGTGCCACCAGCAGAGTTTTGGTAATGAACACTGAAGCTTTCTTT. The encoded protein is CATSRVLVMNTEAFF.

V is TRBV29-1 and J is TRBJ2-7; the D is unclear. The CDR3 is 15 amino acids. The V end lost 4 bases, the J end lost 0 bases, and 16 bases lay between the germline ends. Germline V CDR1 and CDR2: SQVTM, ANQGSEA. Written as DNA, the CDR3 is TGCAGCGTTGTACCGTCCCGAGTCGACTCCTACGAGCAGTACTTC. It translates to CSVVPSRVDSYEQYF.

The genes are TRBV5-6 and TRBJ1-4; D call uncertain. This CDR3 is built from 15 residues. Germline V gene sequence: CDR1 SGHDT, CDR2 YYEEEE. Deletions cut 0 bases from V and 4 bases from J, with 10 bases between. The CDR3 region is CASSLAGRRNEKLFF. The CDR3 DNA is TGTGCCAGCAGCTTGGCGGGCCGGCGTAATGAAAAACTGTTTTTT.

The V and J genes are TRBV15 and TRBJ2-3; D possibly corresponds to TRBD2 (7 bases). Germline lookup yields CDR1 LNHNV and CDR2 YYDKDF (reference sequence). The CDR3 runs 14 residues. Deletions cut 6 bases from V and 2 bases from J, with 12 bases between. The DNA for the CDR3 is TGTGCCACCAGAGGGGGGAGGGTCACAGATACGCAGTATTTT. Protein sequence: CATRGGRVTDTQYF.

The chain links TRBV7-9 to TRBJ1-1, with a tentative D call TRBD1 (5 bases). This CDR3 is 16 amino acids long. V lost 1 base, J lost 2 bases, and 14 bases lay in between. Germline V lookup: CDR1 SEHNR, CDR2 FQNEAQ (reference sequence). CDR3 protein: CASSLGGGVLNTEAFF. CDR3 DNA: TGTGCCAGCAGCTTAGGAGGAGGGGTCTTAAACACTGAAGCTTTCTTT. The whole variable domain, remainder taken from reference TRBV7-9 and TRBJ1-1, is DTGVSQNPRHKITKRGQNVTFRCDPISEHNRLYWYRQTLGQGPEFLTYFQNEAQLEKSRLLSDRFSAERPKGSFSTLEIQRTEQGDSAMYLCASSLGGGVLNTEAFFGQGTRLTVV.